This entry features one T cell receptor (beta chain) sequence. The target antigen is unknown. This entry belongs to a study of OX40 agonist ivuxolimab in advanced cancers. Looking at the study overall: Ivuxolimab, which is an agonistic anti-OX40 (CD134) antibody, was administered to the patients. Patients received intravenous ivuxolimab every 2 weeks at 0.01 to 10 mg/kg.

Produced via immunoSEQ multiplex PCR; TCRdb's table is partial and in-frame only. The data contain fewer than 100,000 clones, roughly 84% of them singletons. Findings and caveats of the study: Also showing low normalized T-cell clonal expansion were some of the nonresponders. There was clonal expansion of CD4+ and CD8+ blood T cells by week 6 at 0.1 to 3.0 mg/kg.

The CDR3 runs 14 residues. Per germline, CDR1 MNHEY and CDR2 SMNVEV (reference sequence). V trimming: 5 bases; J trimming: 3 bases; junction bases outside the gene matches: 5. The chain uses TRBV27 and TRBJ2-7, with 9 bases that match TRBD1. This specimen consisted of CD4+ or CD8+ T cells sorted from blood, obtained in a trial of the OX40 agonist ivuxolimab. The sequence was collected from an adult with an advanced solid tumor such as melanoma, head and neck, liver or kidney cancer. The CDR3 bases are TGTGCCAGCAGTATCCGGGACAGGGACTACGAGCAGTACTTC. Translating it yields CASSIRDRDYEQYF.